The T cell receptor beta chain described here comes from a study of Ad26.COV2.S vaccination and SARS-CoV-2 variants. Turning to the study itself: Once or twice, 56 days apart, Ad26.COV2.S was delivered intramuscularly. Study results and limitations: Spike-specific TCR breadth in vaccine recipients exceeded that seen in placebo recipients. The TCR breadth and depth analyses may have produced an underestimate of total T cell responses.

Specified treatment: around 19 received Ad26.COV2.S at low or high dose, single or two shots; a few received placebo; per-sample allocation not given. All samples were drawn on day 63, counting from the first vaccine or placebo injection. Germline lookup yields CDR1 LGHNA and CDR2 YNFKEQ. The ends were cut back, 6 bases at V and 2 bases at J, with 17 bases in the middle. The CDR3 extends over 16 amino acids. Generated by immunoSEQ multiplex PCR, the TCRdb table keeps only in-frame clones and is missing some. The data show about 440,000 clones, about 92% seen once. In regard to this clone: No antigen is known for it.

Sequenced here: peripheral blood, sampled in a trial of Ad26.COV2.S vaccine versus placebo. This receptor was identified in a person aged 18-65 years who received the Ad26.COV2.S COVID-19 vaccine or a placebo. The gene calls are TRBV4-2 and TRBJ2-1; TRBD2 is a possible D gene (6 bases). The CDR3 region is CASRRESGAAYNEQFF. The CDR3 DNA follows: TGTGCCAGCAGACGCGAGTCGGGAGCAGCCTACAATGAGCAGTTCTTC.